One sample yielded the 15 T cell receptor beta chains listed below, sequenced in a study of PD-L1 blockade in urothelial cancer. The time point here: peripheral blood 6 weeks after treatment start. Libraries were prepared by immunoSEQ multiplex PCR; TCRdb keeps only in-frame clonotypes and omits some of them. This table has 95,000 to 150,000 clones, 86% appearing once. This material consisted of PBMCs, taken around atezolizumab (anti-PD-L1) treatment. The source of these receptors is a man aged 50 or older with urothelial cancer.

The chain recombines TRBV10-3 with TRBJ2-7; D is unresolved. Germline values: CDR1 ENHRY, CDR2 SYGVKD. Between the trimmed V and J ends, which lost 6 bases and 0 bases, there was a span of 12 bases. CDR3 length equals 14 residues. DNA of the CDR3: TGTGCCATCAGACCCAGCGTCTCCTCCTACGAGCAGTACTTC. Its protein is CAIRPSVSSYEQYF.

The chain joins TRBV28 to TRBJ2-3; TRBD2 matches 13 bases. The ends lost 8 bases at V and 3 bases at J; junction bases unmatched: 5. The CDR3 runs to 15 residues. CDR1 is MDHEN, CDR2 SYDVKM, per germline. This CDR3 reads CASGTSGRVTDTQYF. The CDR3 nucleotides read TGTGCCAGCGGTACTAGCGGGAGGGTGACAGATACGCAGTATTTT.

This clone was recorded a few times. The chain is built from TRBV27 and TRBJ2-7; 10 nucleotides match TRBD2. V lost 6 bases, J lost 3 bases, and 5 bases stayed unmatched. The CDR3 is 14 residues long. Looked up from germline, CDR1 is MNHEY and CDR2 is SMNVEV (reference sequence). CDR3 region: CASSRTSGRYEQYF. CDR3 in DNA: TGTGCCAGCAGCAGGACTAGCGGCCGCTACGAGCAGTACTTC.

The CDR3 reads CASSSPTGTGSYNEQFF. In nucleotides, the CDR3 is TGTGCCAGCAGCTCGCCAACCGGGACAGGGTCCTACAATGAGCAGTTCTTC. The chain has TRBV9 and TRBJ2-1, with 9 bases lining up with TRBD1. Germline CDR1 reads SGDLS; CDR2 reads YYNGEE. The CDR3 has 17 residues. V lost 4 bases, J lost 1 base, and 9 bases stayed unmatched.

The rearrangement uses TRBV7-9 and TRBJ2-7, with D perhaps matching TRBD1 (6 bases). This CDR3 region has 15 residues. Germline V lookup: CDR1 SEHNR, CDR2 FQNEAQ (reference sequence). V lost 5 bases to trimming and J lost 0 bases, with 14 bases between them. The CDR3 sequence is CASSPGQGTSYEQYF. CDR3 bases: TGTGCCAGCAGCCCAGGGCAGGGGACCTCCTACGAGCAGTACTTC.

The chain joins TRBV28 to TRBJ2-7; D is perhaps TRBD1 (6 bases). Germline lookup yields CDR1 MDHEN and CDR2 SYDVKM. This CDR3 region has 13 residues. The germline V and J ends were trimmed by 6 bases and 4 bases, with 13 bases remaining between them. The CDR3 is CASSRQGLYEQYF. DNA of the CDR3: TGTGCCAGCAGCCGCCAGGGGCTGTACGAGCAGTACTTC.

The chain has TRBV5-1 and TRBJ2-5; possibly TRBD1 for D (6 bases). V lost 6 bases, J lost 5 bases, and 20 bases lay in between. The CDR3 has 15 residues. Looked up from germline, CDR1 is SGHRS and CDR2 is YFSETQ. The CDR3 sequence: CASITGSFEGETQYF. The CDR3 DNA reads as TGCGCCAGCATCACAGGGAGCTTTGAGGGGGAGACCCAGTACTTC.

The genes are TRBV10-1 and TRBJ2-3, with 8 bases that match TRBD2. The CDR3 length is 16 residues. Germline CDR1 reads WNHNN; CDR2 reads SYGVQD (reference sequence). V was pared by 8 bases and J by 1 base, with 11 bases of the junction left unmatched. The CDR3 coding sequence is TGCGCCAGCTCCGAGGGCGGGAGGACAGGCACAGATACGCAGTATTTT. Protein sequence: CASSEGGRTGTDTQYF.

This rearrangement joins TRBV7-3 to TRBJ2-7, with D unresolved. Germline values: CDR1 SGHTA, CDR2 FQGTGA. CDR3 size: 14 residues. The V gene lost 5 bases and the J gene lost 3 bases, with 14 bases spanning the gap. The CDR3 region has the DNA TGTGCCAGCAGCCCAATTGTCCCTAGCTACGAGCAGTACTTC. Translated: CASSPIVPSYEQYF.

There are a few counts of this clone. The chain joins TRBV7-3 to TRBJ2-7, with D maybe TRBD2 (7 bases). The germline V and J ends were trimmed by 4 bases and 4 bases, with 17 bases remaining between them. The CDR3 is 15 residues long. Germline lookup yields CDR1 SGHTA and CDR2 FQGTGA. CDR3 DNA: TGTGCCAGCAGCTCGGCGGGGGCAGGGAATTACGAGCAGTACTTC. Its protein is CASSSAGAGNYEQYF.

The chain recombines TRBV18 with TRBJ2-5; TRBD1 aligns across 12 bases. Germline V gene sequence: CDR1 KGHSH, CDR2 LQKENI. This CDR3 is built from 15 residues. J was trimmed by 5 bases and V by 6 bases; bases with no gene match: 7. DNA for the CDR3: TGTGCCAGCTCCCGGGACAGGGGGCTAGGGGAGACCCAGTACTTC. Its protein is CASSRDRGLGETQYF.

This sequence joins TRBV27 and TRBJ1-1; a weak D match, TRBD1 (5 bases). The CDR3 extends over 12 amino acids. Germline CDR1 reads MNHEY; CDR2 reads SMNVEV (reference sequence). The ends were cut back, 3 bases at V and 5 bases at J, with 7 bases in the middle. The CDR3 region is CASSFRGTEAFF. In DNA, the CDR3 is TGTGCCAGCAGTTTTCGGGGGACTGAAGCTTTCTTT.

The V and J genes are TRBV6-6 and TRBJ2-6; a weak D match, TRBD1 (5 bases). Trimming took off 5 bases at V and 2 bases at J, with 13 bases between the two ends. Per the germline V gene, CDR1 is MNHNY and CDR2 is SVGAGI (reference sequence). The CDR3 is made up of 16 amino acids. The CDR3 DNA is TGTGCCAGCAGTCTTGGGGCCTGGCCTGGGGCCAACGTCCTGACTTTC. This codes for CASSLGAWPGANVLTF.

J is TRBJ2-1 and V is TRBV15; D is unresolved. CDR1 and CDR2 (germline): LNHNV, YYDKDF (reference sequence). The CDR3 covers 13 residues. V lost 1 base and J lost 8, with 9 bases in between. CDR3 sequence reads: CATSRAEIDEQFF. For the CDR3, the DNA is TGTGCCACCAGCAGAGCGGAGATCGATGAGCAGTTCTTC.

The chain links TRBV9 to TRBJ2-3; 12 bases are a match to TRBD2. The V and J ends lost 2 bases and 1 base, in that order; junction bases with no gene match: 5. Looked up from germline, CDR1 is SGDLS and CDR2 is YYNGEE. CDR3 size: 17 residues. The CDR3 DNA sequence: TGTGCCAGCAGCGTGGCTAGCGGGAGGGTTCGCACAGATACGCAGTATTTT. Its translation is CASSVASGRVRTDTQYF.